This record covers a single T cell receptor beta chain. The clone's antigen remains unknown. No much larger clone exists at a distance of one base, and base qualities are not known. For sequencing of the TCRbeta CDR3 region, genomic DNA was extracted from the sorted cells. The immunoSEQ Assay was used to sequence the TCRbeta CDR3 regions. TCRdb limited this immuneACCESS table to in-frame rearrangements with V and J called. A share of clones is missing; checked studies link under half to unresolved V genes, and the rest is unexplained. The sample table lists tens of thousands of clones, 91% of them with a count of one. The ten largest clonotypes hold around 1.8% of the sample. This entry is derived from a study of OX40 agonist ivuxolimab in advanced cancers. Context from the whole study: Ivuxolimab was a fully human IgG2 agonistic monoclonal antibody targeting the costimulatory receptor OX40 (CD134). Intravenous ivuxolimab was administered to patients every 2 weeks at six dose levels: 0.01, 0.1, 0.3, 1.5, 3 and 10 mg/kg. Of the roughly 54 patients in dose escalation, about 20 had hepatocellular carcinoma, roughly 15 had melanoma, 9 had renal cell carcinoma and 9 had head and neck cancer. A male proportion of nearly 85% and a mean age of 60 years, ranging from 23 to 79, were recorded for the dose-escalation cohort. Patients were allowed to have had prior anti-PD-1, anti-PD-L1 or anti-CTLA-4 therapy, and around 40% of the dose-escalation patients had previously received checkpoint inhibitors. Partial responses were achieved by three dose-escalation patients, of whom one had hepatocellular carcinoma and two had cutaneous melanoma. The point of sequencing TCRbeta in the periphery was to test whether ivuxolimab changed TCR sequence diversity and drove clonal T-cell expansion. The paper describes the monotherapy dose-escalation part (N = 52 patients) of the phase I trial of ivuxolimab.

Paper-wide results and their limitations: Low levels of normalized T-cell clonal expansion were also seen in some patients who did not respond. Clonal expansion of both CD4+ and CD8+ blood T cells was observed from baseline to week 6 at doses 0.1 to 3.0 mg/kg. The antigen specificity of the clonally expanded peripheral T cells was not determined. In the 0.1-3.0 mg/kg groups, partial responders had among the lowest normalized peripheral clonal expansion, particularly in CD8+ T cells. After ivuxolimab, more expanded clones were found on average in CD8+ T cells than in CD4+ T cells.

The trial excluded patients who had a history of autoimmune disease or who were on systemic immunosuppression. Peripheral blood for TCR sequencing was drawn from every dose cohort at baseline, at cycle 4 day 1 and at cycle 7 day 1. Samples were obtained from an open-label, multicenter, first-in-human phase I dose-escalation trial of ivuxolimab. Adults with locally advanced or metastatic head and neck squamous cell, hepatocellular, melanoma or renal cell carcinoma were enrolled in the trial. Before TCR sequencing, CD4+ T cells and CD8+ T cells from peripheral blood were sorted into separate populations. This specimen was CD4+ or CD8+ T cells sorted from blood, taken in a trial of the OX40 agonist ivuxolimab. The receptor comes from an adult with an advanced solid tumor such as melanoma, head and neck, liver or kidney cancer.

The nucleotide sequence is TGTGCCAGCAGCTTACAGGACGAGCAGTACTTC. Its amino acids are CASSLQDEQYF. In this chain, TRBV11-1 is recombined with TRBJ2-7; no D gene call is confident. CDR1 and CDR2, looked up from the germline V gene (reference sequence), are SGHAT and FQDESV. From the cysteine up to the phenylalanine, the CDR3 has a length of 11 residues. Of the read, only the CDR3 DNA is kept; its 33 bases are in frame from base 1. V is pared back by 2 bases and J by 5 bases, with 4 bases lying between the germline termini.